This T cell receptor beta chain was sequenced for a study of cytomegalovirus exposure and HLA in healthy donors. The CDR3 is 17 residues long. CDR1 SGDLS and CDR2 YYNGEE come from the germline V gene. Losses at the gene ends were 3 bases for V and 0 bases for J; bases not matched to a gene: 9. Generated by immunoSEQ multiplex PCR, the TCRdb table keeps only in-frame clones and is missing some. The sample lists about 150,000 clones; just over 85% were seen once. This clonotype was obtained from a human donor in good health. Sample: PBMCs. The chain employs TRBV9 and TRBJ1-3; 7 nucleotides agree with TRBD1. The CDR3 is CASSELGTANSGNTIYF. The DNA of the CDR3 is TGTGCCAGCAGCGAGCTCGGGACAGCGAACTCTGGAAACACCATATATTTT.